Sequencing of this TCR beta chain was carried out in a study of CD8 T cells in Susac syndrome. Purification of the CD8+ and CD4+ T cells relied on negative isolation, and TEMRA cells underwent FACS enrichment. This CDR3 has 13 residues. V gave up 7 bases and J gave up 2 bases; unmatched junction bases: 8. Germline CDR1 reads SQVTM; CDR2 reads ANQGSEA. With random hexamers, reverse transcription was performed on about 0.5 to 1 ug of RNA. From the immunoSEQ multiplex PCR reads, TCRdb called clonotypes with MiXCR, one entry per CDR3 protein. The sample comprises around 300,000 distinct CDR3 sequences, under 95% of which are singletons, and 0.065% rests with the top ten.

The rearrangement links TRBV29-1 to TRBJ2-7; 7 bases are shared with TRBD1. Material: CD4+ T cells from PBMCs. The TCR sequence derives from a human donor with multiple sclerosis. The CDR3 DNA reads TGCAGCGCACAGGGGTGGGCGACCTACGAGCAGTACTTC. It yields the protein CSAQGWATYEQYF.